This is a list of T cell receptor beta chains from one sample in a study of CD8 T cells in ankylosing spondylitis. MiXCR was run by TCRdb on the 5' RACE reads, yielding one entry per CDR3 protein. The sample has around 300,000 distinct CDR3 sequences; about 15% are singletons. The sequencing input was blood, either unsorted or a sorted T cell fraction (not recorded which). The receptor set was obtained from a male donor with ankylosing spondylitis or in good health (not recorded which). The CDR3 runs from the conserved cysteine through the conserved F or W.

>TRBJ1-1|TRBV5-1
CASSLVAGGDTEAFF
>TRBJ2-5|TRBV15
CATSRGETQYF
>TRBJ1-1|TRBV5-1
CASSFGGDTEAFF
>TRBJ2-1|TRBV5-1
CASSQLAGGPYEQFF
>TRBJ1-1|TRBV18
CASSPPGMMNTEAFF
>TRBJ2-7|TRBV5-1
CASSLEWVPLGYEQYF
>TRBJ2-5|TRBV29-1
CSVTEDRTNQETQYF
>TRBJ2-5|TRBV10-3
CAISWGPSYQETQYF
>TRBJ2-5|TRBV5-1
CASSWRTGTAQETQYF
>TRBJ2-2|TRBV20-1
CSARGGGASTGELFF
>TRBJ1-1|TRBV27
CASSLWGGRGMNTEAFF
>TRBJ2-7|TRBV6-5
CASSLNFRGPYEQYF
>TRBJ2-5|TRBV6-1
CATLWQGALRETQYF
>TRBJ2-1|TRBV5-6
CASSTGLEVYNEQFF
>TRBJ2-3|TRBV4-1
CASSQKAREGSTDTQYF
>TRBJ2-3|TRBV5-1
CASKIPGGTDTQYF
>TRBJ2-7|TRBV7-8
CASSYRTADEQYF
>TRBJ1-6|TRBV20-1
CSASKGTVGNSPLHF
>TRBJ2-1|TRBV27
CASSKTGLAGVGEQFF
>TRBJ1-1|TRBV20-1
CSAREKQHTEAFF
>TRBJ2-1|TRBV2
CASSEGRGASYNEQFF
>TRBJ2-7|TRBV2
CASSFSTRRYF
>TRBJ1-1|TRBV5-1
CASTGQLGTEAFF
>TRBJ2-5|TRBV9
CASSVGPSGETQYF
>TRBJ2-3|TRBV27
CASAVLDLTSTDTQYF
>TRBJ1-1|TRBV20-1
CSPSGTGGTEAFF
>TRBJ2-5|TRBV9
CASSVSTAGGRETQYF
>TRBJ2-5|TRBV29-1
CSVGAFEVQGTQYF
>TRBJ2-3|TRBV19
CASSASGKVRDTQYF
>TRBJ2-3|TRBV12-3/TRBV12-4
CASSLRDLSTDTQYF
>TRBJ2-5|TRBV4-1
CASSQPLAGGDQETQYF
>TRBJ1-2|TRBV12-3/TRBV12-4
CASRRTGGYTF
>TRBJ2-3|TRBV11-2
CASSLHLKGATDTQYF
>TRBJ2-3|TRBV3-1
CASSQDGAGATDTQYF
>TRBJ2-1|TRBV7-6
CASSTATLFDYNEQFF
>TRBJ2-7|TRBV30
CAWSRQGYEQYF
>TRBJ1-2|TRBV15
CATSSQLDSYGYTF
>TRBJ1-1|TRBV12-3/TRBV12-4
CASSRWYTEAFF
>TRBJ1-5|TRBV10-3
CAISEYREGQPQHF
>TRBJ1-5|TRBV11-2
CASSLDGHSNQPQHF
>TRBJ2-2|TRBV11-2
CASSSPRGNTGELFF
>TRBJ2-3|TRBV5-5
CASSFSGSRTDTQYF
>TRBJ1-2|TRBV5-1
CASSLVEGGYGYTF
>TRBJ2-7|TRBV5-1
CASSPGQVRYEQYF
>TRBJ2-5|TRBV29-1
CSVEAPRGGGETQYF
>TRBJ2-3|TRBV11-3
CASSFVRGTDTQYF
>TRBJ1-1|TRBV20-1
CSAPRGEREAFF
>TRBJ2-3|TRBV7-2
CASSPTGARTDTQYF
>TRBJ1-2|TRBV7-8
CASSRAGSNYGYTF
>TRBJ2-3|TRBV6-1
CASSPRLAGAPGTQYF
>TRBJ2-6|TRBV12-3/TRBV12-4
CASTPQGYGANVLTF
>TRBJ2-1|TRBV7-8
CASSLRGQPEQFF
>TRBJ2-6|TRBV29-1
CSVRQANVLTF
>TRBJ1-1|TRBV9
CASSVVAGGTRGVTEAFF
>TRBJ1-5|TRBV5-1
CASSLVGGEITPQHF
>TRBJ2-5|TRBV6-6
CASSYSSSLQYF
>TRBJ2-5|TRBV2
CASRQGGETQYF
>TRBJ1-1|TRBV4-2
CASSPGQGTEGNTEAFF
>TRBJ2-3|TRBV11-2
CASSLEGQMGSPRLDTQYF
>TRBJ1-4|TRBV6-1
CASNRAATNEKLFF